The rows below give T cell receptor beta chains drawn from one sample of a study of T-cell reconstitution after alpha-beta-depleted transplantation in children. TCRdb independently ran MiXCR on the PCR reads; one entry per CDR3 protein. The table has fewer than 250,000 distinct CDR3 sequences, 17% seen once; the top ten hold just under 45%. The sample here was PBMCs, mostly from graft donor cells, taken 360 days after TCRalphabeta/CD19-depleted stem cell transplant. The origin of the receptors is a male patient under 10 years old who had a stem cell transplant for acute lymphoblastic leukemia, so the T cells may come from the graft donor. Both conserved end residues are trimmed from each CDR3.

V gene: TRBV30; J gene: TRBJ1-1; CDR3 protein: AWSASPGSGF
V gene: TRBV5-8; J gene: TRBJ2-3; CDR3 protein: ASSLVFTSGTDTQY
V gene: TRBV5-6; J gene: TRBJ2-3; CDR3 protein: ASSLTGERSTDTQY
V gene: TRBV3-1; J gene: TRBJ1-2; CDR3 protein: ASSPHPGSNYGYT
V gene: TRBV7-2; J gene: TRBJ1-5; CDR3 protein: ASSAWDRAGNQPQH
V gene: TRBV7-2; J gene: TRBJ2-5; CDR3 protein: ASSLALETQY
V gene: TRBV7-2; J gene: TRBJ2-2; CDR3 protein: ASSYRVTGELF
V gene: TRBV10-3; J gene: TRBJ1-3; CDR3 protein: AISELQGNTIY
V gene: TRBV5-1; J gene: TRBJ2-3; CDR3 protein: ASRRAGSTDTQY
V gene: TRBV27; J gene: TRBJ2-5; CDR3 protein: ASSFGPKETQY
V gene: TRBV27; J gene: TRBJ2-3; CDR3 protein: ASSPQWPLSTDTQY
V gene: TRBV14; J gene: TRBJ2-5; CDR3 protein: ASSPGWGREETQY
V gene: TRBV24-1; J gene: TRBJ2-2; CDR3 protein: ATRAGNTGELF
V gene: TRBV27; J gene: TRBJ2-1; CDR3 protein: ASSLAGLPNEQF
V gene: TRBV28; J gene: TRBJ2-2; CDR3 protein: ASTLGLADVPGGELF
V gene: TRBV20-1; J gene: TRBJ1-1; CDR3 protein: SALQIILTEAF
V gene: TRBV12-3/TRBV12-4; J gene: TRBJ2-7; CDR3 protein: ASSSISTAEQY
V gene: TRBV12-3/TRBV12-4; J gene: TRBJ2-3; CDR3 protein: ASRPLRGGYTDTQY
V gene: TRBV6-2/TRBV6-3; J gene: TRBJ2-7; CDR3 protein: ASYLADPSYEQY
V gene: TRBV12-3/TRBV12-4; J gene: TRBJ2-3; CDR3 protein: ASSFLGSDTQY
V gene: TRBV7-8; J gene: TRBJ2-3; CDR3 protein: ASSSRAGGFTDTQY
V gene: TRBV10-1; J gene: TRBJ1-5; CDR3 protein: ASSMGRNQPQH
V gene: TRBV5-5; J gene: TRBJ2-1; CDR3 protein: ASSPTILRLNEQF
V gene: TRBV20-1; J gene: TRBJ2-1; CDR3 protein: SARDKGTDSYNEQF
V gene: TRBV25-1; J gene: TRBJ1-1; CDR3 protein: ASSVWSGTEAF
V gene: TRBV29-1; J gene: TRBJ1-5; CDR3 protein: SVVGPGSNQPQH
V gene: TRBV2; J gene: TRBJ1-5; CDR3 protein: ASSTGGQQPQH
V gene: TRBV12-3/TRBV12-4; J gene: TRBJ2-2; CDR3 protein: ASSPPQWAGELF
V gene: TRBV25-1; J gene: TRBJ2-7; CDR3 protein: ASSGLGYEQY
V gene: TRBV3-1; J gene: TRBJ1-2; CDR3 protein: ASSQGTGWNGYT
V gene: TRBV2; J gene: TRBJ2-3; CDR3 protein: ASSAGQFFADTQY
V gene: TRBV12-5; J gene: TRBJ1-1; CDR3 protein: ASAPSTEAF
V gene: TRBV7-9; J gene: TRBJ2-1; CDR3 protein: ASSLAGTSVWVEQF
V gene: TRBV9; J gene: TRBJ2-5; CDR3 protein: ASSVERETQY
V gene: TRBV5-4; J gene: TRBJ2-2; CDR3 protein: ASSLGGLPGELF
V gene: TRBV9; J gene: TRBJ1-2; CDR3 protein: ASSPRTGGLFYGYT
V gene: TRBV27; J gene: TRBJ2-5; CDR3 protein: ASSFGTAAEKETQY
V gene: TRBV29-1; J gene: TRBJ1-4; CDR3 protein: SAQGPTNEKLF
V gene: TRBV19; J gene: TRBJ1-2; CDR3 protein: ATATGLVYT
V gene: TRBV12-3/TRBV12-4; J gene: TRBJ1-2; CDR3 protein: ASRLQGGDYGYT
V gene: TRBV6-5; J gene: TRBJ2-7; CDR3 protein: ASSYWASGGAWEQY
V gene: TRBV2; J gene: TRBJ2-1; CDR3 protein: ASSLSRFWDSSPNEQF
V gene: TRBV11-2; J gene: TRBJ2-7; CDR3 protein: ASSPGLSLEY
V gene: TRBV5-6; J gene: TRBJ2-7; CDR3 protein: ASSSPGTGTRYEQY
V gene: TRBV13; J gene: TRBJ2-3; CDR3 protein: ASSFDRERGIRWADTQY
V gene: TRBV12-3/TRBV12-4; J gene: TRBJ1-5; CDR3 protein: ASSSTGDSGGDQPQH
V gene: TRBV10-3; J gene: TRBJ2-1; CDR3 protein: AILAENNYNEQF
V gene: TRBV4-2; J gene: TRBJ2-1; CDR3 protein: ASSHTPGNEQF
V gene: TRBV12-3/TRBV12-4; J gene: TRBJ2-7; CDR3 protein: ASSLAGVFSYEQY
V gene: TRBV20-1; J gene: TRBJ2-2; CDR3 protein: SAKSWDLTGELF
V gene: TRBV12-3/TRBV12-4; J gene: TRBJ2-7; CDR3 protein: ASSESGTPSYEQY
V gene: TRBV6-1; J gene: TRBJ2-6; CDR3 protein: ASSPGTGRIWANVLT
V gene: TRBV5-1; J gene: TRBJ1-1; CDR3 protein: ASSLDTGLSTEAF
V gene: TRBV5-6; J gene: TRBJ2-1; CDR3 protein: ASSPLQGTGENEQF
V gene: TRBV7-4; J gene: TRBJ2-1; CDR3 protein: ASSRGAGVYNEQF